Below are 21 T cell receptor beta chains sequenced from a single sample in a study of shared clonotypes between healthy human individuals (TCRdb year 2020). The library was built by means of the immunoSEQ multiplex PCR assay. Not all clones reach the TCRdb copy of this immuneACCESS table, which keeps in-frame sequences only. Checked studies attribute under half of the gap to unresolved V genes and leave the rest unexplained. In this sample the table shows over a million clones, roughly 96% of which occur a single time. Clones ranked in the top ten supply roughly 1.1% of the sample. What was sequenced was naive CD4+ T cells sorted from blood. The label giving this sample's cell subset or site can be read as: CD45RA+ positively selected. Receptors were obtained from a man under 40 in good health.

This clone was seen once. The rearrangement joins TRBV11-2 to TRBJ2-5; D not resolved. The V end lost 6 bases, the J end lost 0 bases, and 11 bases lay between the germline ends. The CDR3 is 14 amino acids. CDR1 and CDR2 (germline): SGHAT, FQNNGV. CDR3 coding DNA: TGTGCCAGCAGGAAGGACCTTTACCAAGAGACCCAGTACTTC. Protein: CASRKDLYQETQYF.

V and J are TRBV15 and TRBJ1-1, with D unclear. Germline CDR1 reads LNHNV; CDR2 reads YYDKDF (reference sequence). V lost 1 base, J lost 7 bases, and 10 bases lay in between. This CDR3 is built from 13 residues. CDR3 protein: CATSRVPPGEAFF. The CDR3 nucleotides read TGTGCCACCAGCAGAGTGCCCCCGGGTGAAGCTTTCTTT.

The rearrangement joins TRBV7-8 to TRBJ2-1, with D tentatively TRBD2 (6 bases). Germline V gives CDR1 SGHVS, CDR2 FQNEAQ. V lost 1 base and J 4 bases, leaving 11 bases between the germline ends. This CDR3 region has 15 residues. The CDR3: CASSLVPGGYNEQFF. DNA of the CDR3: TGTGCCAGCAGCTTAGTACCAGGAGGGTACAATGAGCAGTTCTTC.

The chain carries TRBV25-1 and TRBJ2-5, with 8 bases identical to TRBD1. Looked up from germline, CDR1 is MGHDK and CDR2 is SYGVNS. The CDR3 contains 15 residues. V lost 3 bases and J lost 5; bases outside the gene matches: 8. This CDR3 is CASSEAQGAGETQYF. The CDR3 bases are TGTGCCAGCAGTGAGGCGCAGGGGGCTGGGGAGACCCAGTACTTC.

About this clone itself: Different DNA sequences within this sample yield the same CDR3. This sequence joins TRBV6-4 and TRBJ2-3; 7 positions agree with TRBD1. Trimming took 4 bases from V and 6 from J; bases not matched to a gene: 4. The CDR3 is 13 amino acids. Germline V CDR1 and CDR2: MRHNA, SNTAGT. The CDR3 protein is CASSVDRADTQYF. DNA for the CDR3: TGTGCCAGCAGTGTCGACAGGGCGGATACGCAGTATTTT.

As to this clone: Other DNA sequences of this sample code for an identical CDR3. V is TRBV18 and J is TRBJ2-7; the match to TRBD1 covers 9 bases. This CDR3 spans 13 amino acids. Losses at the gene ends were 0 bases for V and 6 bases for J; bases not matched to a gene: 0. Germline loops: CDR1 KGHSH, CDR2 LQKENI. The CDR3 loop reads CASSPPDRGEQYF. In nucleotides, the CDR3 is TGTGCCAGCTCACCACCGGACAGGGGCGAGCAGTACTTC. Drawing the rest from reference TRBV18 and TRBJ2-7, the complete variable domain is NAGVMQNPRHLVRRRGQEARLRCSPMKGHSHVYWYRQLPEEGLKFMVYLQKENIIDESGMPKERFSAEFPKEGPSILRIQQVVRGDSAAYFCASSPPDRGEQYFGPGTRLTVT.

The V and J genes are TRBV7-9 and TRBJ1-2, with 9 bases lining up with TRBD1. The CDR3 totals 14 residues. J lost 4 bases, V lost 8 bases, and 8 bases had no gene match. CDR1 is SEHNR, CDR2 FQNEAQ, per germline (reference sequence). CDR3 in amino acids: CASHGGDRVYGYTF. In DNA form, the CDR3 reads TGTGCCAGCCATGGGGGGGACAGGGTCTATGGCTACACCTTC.

This clone was seen just once. The gene calls are TRBV18 and TRBJ2-6; D ambiguous. Germline CDR1 and CDR2: KGHSH and LQKENI. The CDR3 is 17 amino acids. Trimming left V 2 bases short and J 2 bases short, with 13 bases between. CDR3 protein: CASSPTQAGPGANVLTF. CDR3 nucleotides: TGTGCCAGCTCACCAACCCAGGCAGGACCTGGGGCCAACGTCCTGACTTTC. The entire variable domain, with the rest obtained from reference TRBV18 and TRBJ2-6, is as follows: NAGVMQNPRHLVRRRGQEARLRCSPMKGHSHVYWYRQLPEEGLKFMVYLQKENIIDESGMPKERFSAEFPKEGPSILRIQQVVRGDSAAYFCASSPTQAGPGANVLTFGAGSRLTVL.

The rearrangement links TRBV10-1 to TRBJ1-2, with 8 bases that match TRBD1. Per germline, CDR1 WNHNN and CDR2 SYGVQD (reference sequence). The CDR3 covers 16 residues. Losses at the gene ends were 10 bases for V and 7 bases for J; bases not matched to a gene: 20. CDR3 sequence (DNA): TGCGCCATCAAAAAGGGGGGACAGGCCCGTCCGGGTGGCTACACCTTC. It yields the protein CAIKKGGQARPGGYTF.

V usage is TRBV11-2 and J usage is TRBJ1-2, with D hard to call. V was cut by 5 bases and J by 5 bases, with 6 bases left in between. In germline, CDR1 is SGHAT, CDR2 FQNNGV. The CDR3 is 11 amino acids. The CDR3 sequence: CASSTRYGYTF. The CDR3 nucleotides are TGTGCCAGCAGCACACGATATGGCTACACCTTC. The full variable domain, its missing parts supplied by reference TRBV11-2 and TRBJ1-2, is EAGVAQSPRYKIIEKRQSVAFWCNPISGHATLYWYQQILGQGPKLLIQFQNNGVVDDSQLPKDRFSAERLKGVDSTLKIQPAKLEDSAVYLCASSTRYGYTFGSGTRLTVV.

Note on this clone: A read error may account for a junction end that differs from germline. The chain uses TRBV7-7 and TRBJ2-1; the match to TRBD1 covers 9 bases. CDR1 SSHAT and CDR2 FNYEAQ come from the germline V gene (reference sequence). The CDR3 consists of 15 residues. The CDR3 sequence is CASSFGQGSYNEQFF. The CDR3 nucleotides read TGTGCTAGCAGCTTCGGACAGGGGTCCTACAATGAGCAGTTCTTC.

The V call is TRBV5-5, the J call TRBJ2-4; 9 nucleotides agree with TRBD1. Germline V lookup: CDR1 SGHKS, CDR2 YYEKEE (reference sequence). This CDR3 has 16 amino acids. The V gene end was trimmed by 4 bases and the J gene end by 2 bases; junction bases not matched to a gene: 7. CDR3 region: CASSRRDRVTKNIQYF. Written as DNA, the CDR3 is TGTGCCAGCAGCCGCCGGGACAGGGTAACCAAAAACATTCAGTACTTC.

The genes are TRBV2 and TRBJ1-2; D is undetermined. The ends were cut back, 5 bases at V and 7 bases at J, with 23 bases in the middle. This CDR3 is 16 amino acids long. CDR1 is SNHLY, CDR2 FYNNEI, per germline. CDR3: CASSTNRTTQGSGYTF. The CDR3 DNA is TGTGCCAGCAGTACCAATAGGACGACGCAAGGCAGTGGCTACACCTTC.

The rearrangement links TRBV7-2 to TRBJ2-1; 13 nucleotides match TRBD2. The germline gives CDR1 SGHTA, CDR2 FQGNSA. Trimming at V came to 0 bases and at J to 11 bases, leaving 13 bases not matched to a gene. The CDR3 length is 18 residues. The CDR3 region is CASSLALAGGSFQRQQFF. The CDR3 bases are TGTGCCAGCAGCTTAGCACTAGCGGGAGGGTCCTTCCAACGGCAGCAGTTCTTC.

The rearrangement joins TRBV5-1 to TRBJ2-5, with D unclear. The CDR3 has 14 amino acids. V lost 1 base to trimming and J lost 2 bases, with 9 bases between them. Germline V lookup: CDR1 SGHRS, CDR2 YFSETQ. The CDR3: CASSLFLGQETQYF. The CDR3, as DNA: TGCGCCAGCAGCTTGTTTTTGGGACAAGAGACCCAGTACTTC.

The chain is built from TRBV10-2 and TRBJ2-1; 12 bases map to TRBD2. V dropped 6 bases and J dropped 0; count of bases not matched to a gene: 15. CDR1 and CDR2 (germline): WSHSY, SAAADI. The CDR3 runs to 20 residues. The CDR3 DNA reads as TGCGCCAGCAGCGACTACCTAGCGGGAGGGCCAACTAGCTCCTACAATGAGCAGTTCTTC. It specifies CASSDYLAGGPTSSYNEQFF.

The genes are TRBV27 and TRBJ2-1; D is ambiguous. The CDR3 has 13 amino acids. Trimming took off 4 bases at V and 4 bases at J, with 8 bases between the two ends. Germline CDR1 reads MNHEY; CDR2 reads SMNVEV (reference sequence). CDR3: CASSSKWYNEQFF. The CDR3 DNA reads TGTGCCAGCAGTTCTAAGTGGTACAATGAGCAGTTCTTC.

This clone has just one count. The chain has TRBV4-1 and TRBJ2-2, with a possible D match to TRBD2 (6 bases). V lost 4 bases and J lost 0, with 18 bases in between. This CDR3 has 18 residues. Germline values: CDR1 MGHRA, CDR2 YSYEKL. CDR3 sequence reads: CASSLQGLETANTGELFF. For the CDR3, the DNA is TGCGCCAGCAGCCTGCAGGGACTTGAAACCGCGAACACCGGGGAGCTGTTTTTT.

The chain is built from TRBV9 and TRBJ2-7, with D perhaps given as TRBD1 or TRBD2 (5 bases each). CDR1 is SGDLS, CDR2 YYNGEE, per germline. There are 13 residues in the CDR3. Trimming cost V 1 base and J 7 bases, with 12 bases left between them. The CDR3, as DNA: TGTGCCAGCAGCGTATCTGGGGGTGGGGAGCAGTACTTC. Protein: CASSVSGGGEQYF.

This chain joins TRBV10-3 and TRBJ2-3, with TRBD2 matching over 11 bases. The CDR3 runs to 19 residues. V lost 1 base to trimming and J lost 6 bases; unmatched junction nucleotides: 15. Germline V CDR1 and CDR2: ENHRY, SYGVKD. This CDR3 is CAISEFGTPTSGVRDTQYF. CDR3 nucleotide sequence: TGTGCCATCAGTGAGTTCGGCACCCCGACTAGCGGGGTCCGGGATACGCAGTATTTT.

The J gene is TRBJ1-5, the V gene TRBV9; tentative D call: TRBD1 (5 bases). Germline CDR1 SGDLS, CDR2 YYNGEE. The CDR3 is made up of 14 amino acids. V shed 6 bases and J shed 2 bases, with 12 bases lying between them. The CDR3 loop is CASNRGEGNQPQHF. The DNA for the CDR3 is TGTGCCAGCAATCGGGGGGAGGGCAATCAGCCCCAGCATTTT. Based on the CDR3 plus reference TRBV9 and TRBJ1-5, the full variable domain is DSGVTQTPKHLITATGQRVTLRCSPRSGDLSVYWYQQSLDQGLQFLIQYYNGEERAKGNILERFSAQQFPDLHSELNLSSLELGDSALYFCASNRGEGNQPQHFGDGTRLSIL.